This TCR beta chain was identified in a study of cytomegalovirus exposure and HLA in healthy donors. Findings and limits, study-wide: Clonal expansion was found to be greater in HLA-associated TCR beta chains than in equally common others in a later analysis.

Primers: 60 Vbeta forward and 13 Jbeta reverse. Sequenced by immunoSEQ multiplex PCR; TCRdb stores in-frame clones only, minus some. The sample has approximately 190,000 clones, and its top ten clones hold roughly 0.7%. The ends were cut back, 5 bases at V and 0 bases at J, with 14 bases in the middle. Germline CDR1 reads PRHDT; CDR2 reads FYEKMQ (reference sequence). The CDR3 loop spans 16 amino acids. A word on this clone: Its antigen is not known.

The clonotype comes from a boy aged 5-17 years in good health and CMV-seronegative. The rearrangement joins TRBV13 to TRBJ1-3; D call uncertain. Material: PBMCs. This CDR3 is CASSLLTGISGNTIYF. The CDR3 nucleotides read TGTGCCAGCAGCCTTCTAACGGGGATCTCTGGAAACACCATATATTTT.